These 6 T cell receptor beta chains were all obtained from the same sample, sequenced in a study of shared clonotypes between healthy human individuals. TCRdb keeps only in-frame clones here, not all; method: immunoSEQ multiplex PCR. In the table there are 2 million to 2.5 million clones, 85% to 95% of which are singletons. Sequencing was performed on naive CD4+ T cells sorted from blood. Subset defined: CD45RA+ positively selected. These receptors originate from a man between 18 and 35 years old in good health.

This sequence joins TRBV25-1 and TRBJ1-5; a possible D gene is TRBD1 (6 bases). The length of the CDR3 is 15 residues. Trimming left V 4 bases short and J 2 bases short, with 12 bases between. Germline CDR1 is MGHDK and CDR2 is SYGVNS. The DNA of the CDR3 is TGTGCCAGCAGTGTTGGGGGGCCCGGCAATCAGCCCCAGCATTTT. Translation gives CASSVGGPGNQPQHF.

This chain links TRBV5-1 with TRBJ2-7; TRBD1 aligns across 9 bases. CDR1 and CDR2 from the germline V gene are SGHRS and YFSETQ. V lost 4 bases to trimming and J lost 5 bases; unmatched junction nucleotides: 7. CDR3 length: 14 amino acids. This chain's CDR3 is CASSPRDRVNEQYF. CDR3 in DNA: TGCGCCAGCAGCCCTCGGGACAGGGTGAACGAGCAGTACTTC.

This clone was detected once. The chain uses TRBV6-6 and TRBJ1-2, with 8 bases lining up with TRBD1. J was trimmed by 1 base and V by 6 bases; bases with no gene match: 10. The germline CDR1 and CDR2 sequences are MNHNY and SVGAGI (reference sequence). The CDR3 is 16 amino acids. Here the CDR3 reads CASRVGTGRFNYGYTF. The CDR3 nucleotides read TGTGCCAGCAGGGTAGGGACAGGAAGATTTAACTATGGCTACACCTTC.

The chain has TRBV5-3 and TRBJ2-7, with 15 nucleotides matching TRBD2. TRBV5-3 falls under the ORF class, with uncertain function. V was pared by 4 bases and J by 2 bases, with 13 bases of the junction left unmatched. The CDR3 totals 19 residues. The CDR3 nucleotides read TGTGCCAGAAGCGCCGGACAGGGGACTAGCGGGAGGTTAACCTACGAGCAGTACTTC. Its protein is CARSAGQGTSGRLTYEQYF.

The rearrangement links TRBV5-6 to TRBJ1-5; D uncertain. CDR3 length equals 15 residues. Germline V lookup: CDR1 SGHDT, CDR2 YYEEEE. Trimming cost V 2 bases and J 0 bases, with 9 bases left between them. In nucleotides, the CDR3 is TGTGCCAGCAGCTTTCGCGGCTATAGCAATCAGCCCCAGCATTTT. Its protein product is CASSFRGYSNQPQHF.

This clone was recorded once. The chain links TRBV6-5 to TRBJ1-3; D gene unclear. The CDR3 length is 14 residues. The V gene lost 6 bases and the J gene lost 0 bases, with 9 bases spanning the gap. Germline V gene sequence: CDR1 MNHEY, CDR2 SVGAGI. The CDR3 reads CASRSQNSGNTIYF. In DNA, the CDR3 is TGTGCCAGCAGGTCCCAGAACTCTGGAAACACCATATATTTT.